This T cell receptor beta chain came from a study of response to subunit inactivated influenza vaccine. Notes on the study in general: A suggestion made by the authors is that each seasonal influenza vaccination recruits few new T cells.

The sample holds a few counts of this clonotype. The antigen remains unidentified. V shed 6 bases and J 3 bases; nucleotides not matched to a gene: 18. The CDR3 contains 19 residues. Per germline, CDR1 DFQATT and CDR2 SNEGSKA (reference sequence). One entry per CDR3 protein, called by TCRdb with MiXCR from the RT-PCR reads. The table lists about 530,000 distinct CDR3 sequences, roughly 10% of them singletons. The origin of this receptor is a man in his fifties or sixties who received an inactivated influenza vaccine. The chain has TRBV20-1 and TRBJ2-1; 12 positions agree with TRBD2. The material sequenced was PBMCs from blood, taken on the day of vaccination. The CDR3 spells CSANTVGRLAGENYNEQFF. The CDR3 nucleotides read TGCAGTGCCAACACTGTGGGGAGACTAGCGGGGGAGAACTACAATGAGCAGTTCTTC.